Listed below are T cell receptor beta chains from one sample, sequenced in a study of blood T cell repertoires in COVID-19. Method: immunoSEQ multiplex PCR; TCRdb's copy keeps in-frame clones and lacks some. This table has about 300,000 clones, about nine tenths appearing once. Sequenced: PBMCs or T cells enriched from blood (not recorded which). These TCRs come from a woman in her fifties or sixties who had been exposed to COVID-19. The conserved cysteine and the conserved F or W are not part of the CDR3 here. Clone size is shown for a subset of rows, as once, few, many or a class of expanded clone.

v_gene: TRBV2; j_gene: TRBJ1-1; abundance: .; CDR3aa: ASSETGMNTEAF
v_gene: TRBV28; j_gene: TRBJ1-1; abundance: .; CDR3aa: ASSLSTANTEAF
v_gene: TRBV15; j_gene: TRBJ1-5; abundance: .; CDR3aa: ATSRDQGALAQPQH
v_gene: TRBV6-1; j_gene: TRBJ2-5; abundance: .; CDR3aa: ASSEHPVGLAGGYQETQY
v_gene: TRBV28; j_gene: TRBJ1-1; abundance: once; CDR3aa: ASSLSRQATEAF
v_gene: TRBV24-1; j_gene: TRBJ2-7; abundance: .; CDR3aa: ATSDPGLPLLTYEQY
v_gene: TRBV5-4; j_gene: TRBJ1-3; abundance: .; CDR3aa: ASSFHSTGISGNTIY
v_gene: TRBV21-1; j_gene: TRBJ2-7; abundance: .; CDR3aa: ASSFQGQFYEQY
v_gene: TRBV19; j_gene: TRBJ1-1; abundance: .; CDR3aa: ASRQTRNTEAF
v_gene: TRBV28; j_gene: TRBJ1-5; abundance: .; CDR3aa: ASSYRGWGPQH
v_gene: TRBV5-4; j_gene: TRBJ1-1; abundance: .; CDR3aa: ASGIRGNTEAF
v_gene: TRBV6-4; j_gene: TRBJ1-2; abundance: .; CDR3aa: ASGGWEGYT
v_gene: TRBV28; j_gene: TRBJ1-2; abundance: once; CDR3aa: ASSIQGSGYT
v_gene: TRBV3-1/TRBV3-2; j_gene: TRBJ2-5; abundance: .; CDR3aa: ASSQVKETQY
v_gene: TRBV6-4; j_gene: TRBJ2-3; abundance: .; CDR3aa: ASSGQGGDTQY
v_gene: TRBV2; j_gene: TRBJ1-5; abundance: once; CDR3aa: ASSPDRNNQPQH
v_gene: TRBV25-1; j_gene: TRBJ2-5; abundance: .; CDR3aa: ASSESAGTIQETQY
v_gene: TRBV9; j_gene: TRBJ2-1; abundance: .; CDR3aa: ASSGQGGQNEQF
v_gene: TRBV6-1; j_gene: TRBJ2-7; abundance: .; CDR3aa: ASSDEGRDRAYEQY
v_gene: TRBV5-4; j_gene: TRBJ2-2; abundance: .; CDR3aa: ASSFGTGNTGELF
v_gene: TRBV3-1/TRBV3-2; j_gene: TRBJ1-2; abundance: .; CDR3aa: ASSPGGLNYGYT
v_gene: TRBV6-6; j_gene: TRBJ2-7; abundance: .; CDR3aa: ASSSQVFYEQY
v_gene: TRBV12-3/TRBV12-4; j_gene: TRBJ2-2; abundance: .; CDR3aa: ASSLAGSGELF
v_gene: TRBV5-1; j_gene: TRBJ1-6; abundance: .; CDR3aa: ASSFWDFSSPLH
v_gene: TRBV15; j_gene: TRBJ2-7; abundance: .; CDR3aa: ATSRDSRGRGTLEQY
v_gene: TRBV7-9; j_gene: TRBJ2-1; abundance: .; CDR3aa: ASRPGVSDNEQF
v_gene: TRBV5-8; j_gene: TRBJ2-5; abundance: .; CDR3aa: ASSLVWTDKRQETQY
v_gene: TRBV28; j_gene: TRBJ1-5; abundance: .; CDR3aa: ASSPRQGRDLNQPQH
v_gene: TRBV12-2; j_gene: TRBJ1-5; abundance: .; CDR3aa: ASRPNRFNSNQPQH
v_gene: TRBV28; j_gene: TRBJ1-1; abundance: once; CDR3aa: ASRPGQGNTEAF
v_gene: TRBV28; j_gene: TRBJ1-2; abundance: .; CDR3aa: ASSSLGTGRYGYT
v_gene: TRBV28; j_gene: TRBJ1-1; abundance: .; CDR3aa: ASSYPLRQGSPRAF
v_gene: TRBV30; j_gene: TRBJ1-1; abundance: once; CDR3aa: AWTPLRNTEAF
v_gene: TRBV27; j_gene: TRBJ2-3; abundance: .; CDR3aa: ASSYRVRDTQY
v_gene: TRBV24-1; j_gene: TRBJ1-3; abundance: .; CDR3aa: ATSDTGTGAGNTIY
v_gene: TRBV9; j_gene: TRBJ2-1; abundance: .; CDR3aa: ASSPISGGFGNEQF
v_gene: TRBV12-3/TRBV12-4; j_gene: TRBJ1-6; abundance: .; CDR3aa: ASSRDSRSPLH
v_gene: TRBV27; j_gene: TRBJ2-7; abundance: once; CDR3aa: ASSNPGKRDEQY
v_gene: TRBV6-4; j_gene: TRBJ2-3; abundance: .; CDR3aa: ASSDSTGNTDTQY
v_gene: TRBV27; j_gene: TRBJ1-5; abundance: .; CDR3aa: ASRSQGFGNQPQH
v_gene: TRBV7-2; j_gene: TRBJ1-2; abundance: .; CDR3aa: ASSLDRGAYGYT